This record looks at one T cell receptor beta chain sequence and its context. Its antigen is undetermined. Germline trimming cut 5 bases from V and 0 bases from J; bases unmatched to any gene: 6. Germline V lookup: CDR1 MNHNS, CDR2 SASEGT. This CDR3 comprises 16 residues. The data derive from a study of metastatic and nonmetastatic thyroid tumors. On the study more broadly: Repertoire comparison spanned blood and tumor or nodule tissue of malignant and benign thyroid patients.

General study findings and limits: Patients with malignant thyroid tumors reportedly had significantly higher TCR beta diversity than those with benign nodules, in blood and tumor.

Per the original methods: Using the CDR3 differences seen across clinicopathological groups, the authors built a distant-metastasis classifier for papillary thyroid cancer, which was meant to discriminate distant-metastatic patients. TCRdb recomputed clones from the PCR reads via MiXCR. V and J calls and clone size were set by TCRdb, not the authors. Counted here are several thousand clones, 30% to 35% occurring once; the ten biggest clones make up roughly a sixth. No patient received treatment before thyroid surgery. Sequenced input: adjacent normal tissue. The TCR was taken from a female donor with papillary thyroid cancer or a benign thyroid nodule (not recorded which). Some clones in this sample may be carry-over from other donors' samples. The chain employs TRBV6-1 and TRBJ2-3; 9 positions match TRBD2. In DNA form, the CDR3 reads TGTGCCAGCAGTAAAACTAGCGGGCATAGCACAGATACGCAGTATTTT. Translation: CASSKTSGHSTDTQYF.